This TCR beta chain was recovered during a study of cytomegalovirus exposure and HLA in healthy donors. Repertoires were generated with immunoSEQ multiplex PCR, while TCRdb's copy carries only in-frame clones and drops some. Seen here are 73,000 or so clones, approximately 94% observed once, and the top ten hold roughly 3.2%. The clonotype comes from a woman aged 18-30 years in good health and CMV-seropositive. The sequenced sample was PBMCs.

DNA for the CDR3: TGTGCCAGCAGTTTTTTTCGACAGAACACTGAAGCTTTCTTT. Protein product: CASSFFRQNTEAFF. The chain has TRBV28 and TRBJ1-1; D gene uncertain. Trimming took 3 bases from V and 1 from J, leaving 9 bases between them. Looked up from germline, CDR1 is MDHEN and CDR2 is SYDVKM. The CDR3 runs to 14 residues.